This T cell receptor (beta chain) was found in a study of blood T cell repertoires in COVID-19. Study-wide background: The samples span acute and convalescent COVID-19 from the United States, Italy and Spain. T cells, B-cell-depleted T cells, or PBMCs provided the cDNA or gDNA that served as material.

This CDR3 comprises 14 residues. Germline lookup yields CDR1 SGDLS and CDR2 YYNGEE. The V and J ends lost 5 bases and 2 bases respectively, with 13 bases between them. Clones were read by immunoSEQ multiplex PCR, and TCRdb kept only the in-frame ones, dropping some. The data show fewer than 250,000 clones, 83% seen once. This TCR was recovered from a woman aged 45-65 years with acute or convalescent COVID-19. J is TRBJ1-2 and V is TRBV9, with D perhaps TRBD1 (6 bases). Material for sequencing was peripheral blood. In DNA form, the CDR3 reads TGTGCCAGCAGTGAGACGACAGGCAACTATGGCTACACCTTC. Translating gives CASSETTGNYGYTF.